This T cell receptor (beta chain) was found in a study of radiotherapy plus CTLA-4 blockade in lung cancer listed by TCRdb under 2018. Describing the broader study: Among the enrolled patients, roughly 19% had an objective response, and roughly 30% reached disease control. What the authors observed across the whole study: The strongest predictors of response, as reported, were early dynamic changes in blood T cell clones along with a rise in serum interferon-beta after radiation. TCR clones derived from tumors expanded in peripheral blood after treatment with radiotherapy and ipilimumab.

The CDR3 contains 15 residues, cysteine and phenylalanine counted. The retained sequence is limited to the CDR3, 45 bases, with the frame set at the first base. Compared with germline, V lacks 8 bases and J lacks 6 bases; bases without a gene match: 12. In the germline V gene (reference sequence), CDR1 corresponds to GTSNPN and CDR2 to SVGIG. The study tested focal radiation therapy combined with CTLA-4 blockade (ipilimumab) in patients with chemo-refractory metastatic non-small-cell lung cancer. The library was made by the immunoSEQ multiplex PCR assay. The table was pulled from immuneACCESS by TCRdb, which kept in-frame rearrangements only. Such tables lose some clones; where checked, under half of the loss comes from unresolved V genes, and the rest has no known cause. This sample comprises 52,000 or so clones, about 80% of them detected only once. The ten largest make up less than 7.5% of the sample.

In regard to this clone: What antigen it recognizes has not been identified. The input lacks base qualities; no much larger clone sits a single base away.

In this chain, TRBV30 is recombined with TRBJ2-7, and TRBD2 matches 14 of the central bases. The receptor was isolated from a human donor with non-small cell lung cancer whose response to radiotherapy plus ipilimumab could not be evaluated. This sample comprised peripheral blood, obtained from a patient treated with radiotherapy plus ipilimumab. CDR3 sequence: CAVNTGLAGVSEQYF. The DNA sequence reads TGTGCCGTAAATACGGGACTAGCGGGAGTTAGCGAGCAGTACTTC.